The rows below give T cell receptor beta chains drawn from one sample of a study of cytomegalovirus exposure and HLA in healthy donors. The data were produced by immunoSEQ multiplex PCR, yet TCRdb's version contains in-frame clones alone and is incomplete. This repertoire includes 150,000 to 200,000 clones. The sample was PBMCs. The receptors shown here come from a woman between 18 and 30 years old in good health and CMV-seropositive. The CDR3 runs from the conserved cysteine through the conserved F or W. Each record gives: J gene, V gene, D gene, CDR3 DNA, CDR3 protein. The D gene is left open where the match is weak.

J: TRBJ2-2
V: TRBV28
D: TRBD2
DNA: TGTGCCAGCAGTTCGGGGGGTATACAAGGTACCGGGGAGCTGTTTTTT
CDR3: CASSSGGIQGTGELFF

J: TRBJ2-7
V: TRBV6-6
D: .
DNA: TGTGCCAGCAGTTACGGTATGGGCGGGGCCCGCTACGAGCAGTACTTC
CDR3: CASSYGMGGARYEQYF

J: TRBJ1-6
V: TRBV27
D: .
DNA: TGTGCCAGCAGTTTTTGGCAGGATAATTCACCCCTCCACTTT
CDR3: CASSFWQDNSPLHF

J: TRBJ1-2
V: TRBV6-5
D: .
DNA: TGTGCCAGCAGTTACGACCCCGGGTTCGGAAGTATTGGCTACACCTTC
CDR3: CASSYDPGFGSIGYTF

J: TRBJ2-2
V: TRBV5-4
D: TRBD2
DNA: TGTGCCAGCAGCCGGACTAGCGGGATTGGGGAGCTGTTTTTT
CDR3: CASSRTSGIGELFF

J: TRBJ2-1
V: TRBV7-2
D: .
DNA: TGTGCCAGCAGCTTAAGAGGGGGGGCCCGAGATGAGCAGTTCTTC
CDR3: CASSLRGGARDEQFF

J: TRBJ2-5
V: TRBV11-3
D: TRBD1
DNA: TGTGCCAGCAGCTCAAGGACAGGTCAAGAGACCCAGTACTTC
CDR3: CASSSRTGQETQYF

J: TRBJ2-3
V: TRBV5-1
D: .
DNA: TGCGCCAGCAGCTTGGATCTAGCGAAGCCCACAGATACGCAGTATTTT
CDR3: CASSLDLAKPTDTQYF

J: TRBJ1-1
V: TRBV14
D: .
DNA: TGTGCCAGCAGCTCAGGGGTGTATACTGAAGCTTTCTTT
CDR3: CASSSGVYTEAFF

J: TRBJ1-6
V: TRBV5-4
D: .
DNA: TGTGCCAGCAGCTTGGGGACAGCGAATTCACCCCTCCACTTT
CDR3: CASSLGTANSPLHF

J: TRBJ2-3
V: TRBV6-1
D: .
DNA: TGTGCCAGCAGTGAAGGAAGCGGTCATACAGATACGCAGTATTTT
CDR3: CASSEGSGHTDTQYF

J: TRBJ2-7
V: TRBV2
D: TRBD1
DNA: TGTGCCACCCAGGCAGGGACAGGGGGCTCCTACGAGCAGTACTTC
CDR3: CATQAGTGGSYEQYF

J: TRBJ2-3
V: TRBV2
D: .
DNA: TGTGCCAGCAGTGAATTCGGCAGGGAGGCTAGCACAGATACGCAGTATTTT
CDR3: CASSEFGREASTDTQYF

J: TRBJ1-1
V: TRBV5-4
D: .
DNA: TGTGCCAGCAGCTTAGCGTTCCAGAACACTGAAGCTTTCTTT
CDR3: CASSLAFQNTEAFF

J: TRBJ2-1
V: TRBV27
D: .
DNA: TGTGCCAGCAGGGGGGACTCCGCGGTAAATGAGCAGTTCTTC
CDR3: CASRGDSAVNEQFF

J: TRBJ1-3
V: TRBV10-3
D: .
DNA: TGTGCCATCAGTGACCCCTCCTCGGCGGGGAACACCATATATTTT
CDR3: CAISDPSSAGNTIYF

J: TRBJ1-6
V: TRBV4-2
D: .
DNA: TGTGCGGCGCGGGGGGATTTGGATAATTCACCCCTCCACTTT
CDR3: CAARGDLDNSPLHF

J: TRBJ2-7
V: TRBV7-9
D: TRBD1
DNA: TGTGCCAGCAGCTTAACAGGGGGCATTAAACCCTACGAGCAGTACTTC
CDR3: CASSLTGGIKPYEQYF

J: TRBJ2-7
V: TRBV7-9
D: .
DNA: TGTGCCAGCAGCTTAGTGACGGCGGGTGAGAACTACGAGCAGTACTTC
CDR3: CASSLVTAGENYEQYF

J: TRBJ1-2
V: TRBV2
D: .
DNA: TGTGCCAGCAGTCCACCTGACAGTGAGCTATATGGCTACACCTTC
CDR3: CASSPPDSELYGYTF

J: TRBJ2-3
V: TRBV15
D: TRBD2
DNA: TGTGCCACCAGCAGAGATCGGGAGGGAGATACGCAGTATTTT
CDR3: CATSRDREGDTQYF

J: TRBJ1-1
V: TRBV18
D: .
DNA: TGTGCCAGCTCGGGGGGAATGAACACTGAAGCTTTCTTT
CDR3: CASSGGMNTEAFF

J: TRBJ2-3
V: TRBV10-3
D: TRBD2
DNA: TGTGCCACCCGGACTAGCGGGGGGGATACGCAGTATTTT
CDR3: CATRTSGGDTQYF

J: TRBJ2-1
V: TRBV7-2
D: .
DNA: TGTGCCAGCAGCCGGGATGGAAATGAGCAGTTCTTC
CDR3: CASSRDGNEQFF

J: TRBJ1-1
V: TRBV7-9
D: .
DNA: TGTGCGACAGCTCAAACAGGTTACACTGAAGCTTTCTTT
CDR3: CATAQTGYTEAFF

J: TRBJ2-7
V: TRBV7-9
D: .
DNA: TGTGCCAGCAGCTTCCGGGACACGTACGAGCAGTGCTTC
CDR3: CASSFRDTYEQCF

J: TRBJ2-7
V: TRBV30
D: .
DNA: TGTGCCTGGAGCTACAGGAATGGGTACGAGCAGTACTTC
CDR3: CAWSYRNGYEQYF

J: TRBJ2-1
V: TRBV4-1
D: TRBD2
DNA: TGCGCCAGCAGCCAAGGAAGGGTTCTAGCGGGAGGGGGCTCCTACAATGAGCAGTTCTTC
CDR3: CASSQGRVLAGGGSYNEQFF

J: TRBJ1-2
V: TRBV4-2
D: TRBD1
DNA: TGTGCCAGCAGCCATACCGGACAGGGGAATGGCTACACCTTC
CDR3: CASSHTGQGNGYTF

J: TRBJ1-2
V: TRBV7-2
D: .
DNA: TGTGCCAGCAGCTCATATACAGGGTTGGGCTACACCTTC
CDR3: CASSSYTGLGYTF

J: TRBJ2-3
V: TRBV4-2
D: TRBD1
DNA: TGTGCCAGCAGCCAAGATAGGGTGGCAGGGGGCGCACAAACAGATACGCAGTATTTT
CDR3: CASSQDRVAGGAQTDTQYF

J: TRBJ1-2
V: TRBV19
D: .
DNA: TGTGCCACCCTAAGGGACGGGAAGGGAGGCTATGGCTACACCTTC
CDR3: CATLRDGKGGYGYTF

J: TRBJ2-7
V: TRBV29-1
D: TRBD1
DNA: TGCAGCGTCGAGGGGGACAGCGGACCCTACGAGCAGTACTTC
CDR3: CSVEGDSGPYEQYF

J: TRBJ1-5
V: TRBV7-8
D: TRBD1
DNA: TGTGCCAGCAGCTTAGAGGGACAGCGCAATCAGCCCCAGCATTTT
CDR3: CASSLEGQRNQPQHF

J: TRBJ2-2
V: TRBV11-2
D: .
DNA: TGTGCCAGCAGCTTATTACGGGGTTCGAACACCGGGGAGCTGTTTTTT
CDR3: CASSLLRGSNTGELFF

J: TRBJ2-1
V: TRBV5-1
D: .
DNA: TGCGCCAGCAGCTTAATAAATGAGCAGTTCTTC
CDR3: CASSLINEQFF

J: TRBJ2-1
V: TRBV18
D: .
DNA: TGTGCCAGCTCACAGGACGGGGGTGATGAGCAGTTCTTC
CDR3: CASSQDGGDEQFF

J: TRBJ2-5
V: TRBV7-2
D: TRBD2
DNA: TGTGCCAGCAGCTTCACGGTAGCGGGGGGCCAAGAGACCCAGTACTTC
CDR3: CASSFTVAGGQETQYF

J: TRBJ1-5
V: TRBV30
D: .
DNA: TGTGCCTGGAGTAGCGAGGGACAGCCCCAGCATTTT
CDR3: CAWSSEGQPQHF

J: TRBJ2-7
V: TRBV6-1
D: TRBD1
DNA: TGTGCCAGCAGTGAAGTTCCAGGGGGCTACGAGCAGTACTTC
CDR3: CASSEVPGGYEQYF

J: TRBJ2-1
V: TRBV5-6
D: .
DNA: TGTGCCAGCAGCTTGGTGGGGGGACACAATGAGCAGTTCTTC
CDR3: CASSLVGGHNEQFF

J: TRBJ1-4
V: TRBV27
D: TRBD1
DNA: TGTGCCAGCAGTTTGGGCAGGGGGCTGGGTGAAAAACTGTTTTTT
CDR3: CASSLGRGLGEKLFF